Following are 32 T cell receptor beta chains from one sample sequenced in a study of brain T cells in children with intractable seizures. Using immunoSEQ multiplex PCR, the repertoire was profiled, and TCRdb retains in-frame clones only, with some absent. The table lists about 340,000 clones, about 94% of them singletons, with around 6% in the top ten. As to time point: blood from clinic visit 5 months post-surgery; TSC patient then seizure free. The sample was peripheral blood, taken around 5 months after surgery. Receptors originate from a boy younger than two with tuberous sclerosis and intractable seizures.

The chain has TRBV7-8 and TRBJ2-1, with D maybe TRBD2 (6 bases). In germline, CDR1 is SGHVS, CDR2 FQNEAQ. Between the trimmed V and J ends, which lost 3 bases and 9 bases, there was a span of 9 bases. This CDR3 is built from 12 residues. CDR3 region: CASSFGGVEQFF. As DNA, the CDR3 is TGTGCCAGCAGCTTCGGAGGGGTTGAGCAGTTCTTC.

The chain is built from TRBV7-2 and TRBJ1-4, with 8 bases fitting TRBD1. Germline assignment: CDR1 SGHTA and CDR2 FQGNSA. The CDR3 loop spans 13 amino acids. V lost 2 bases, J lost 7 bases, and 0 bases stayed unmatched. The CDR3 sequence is CASSLQGAEKLFF. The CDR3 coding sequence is TGTGCCAGCAGCTTACAGGGGGCTGAAAAACTGTTTTTT.

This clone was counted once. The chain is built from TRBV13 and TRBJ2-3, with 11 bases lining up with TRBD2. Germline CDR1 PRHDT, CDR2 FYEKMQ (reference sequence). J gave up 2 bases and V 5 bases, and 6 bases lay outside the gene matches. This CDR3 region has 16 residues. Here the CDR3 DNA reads TGTGCCAGCAGCCCAACTAGCGGGAGCTACACAGATACGCAGTATTTT. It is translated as CASSPTSGSYTDTQYF.

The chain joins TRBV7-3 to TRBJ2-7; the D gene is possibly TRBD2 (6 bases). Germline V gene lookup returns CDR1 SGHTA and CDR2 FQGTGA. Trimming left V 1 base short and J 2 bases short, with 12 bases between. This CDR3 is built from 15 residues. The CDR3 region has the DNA TGTGCCAGCAGCTTAAACTCGGGACTCGCCTACGAGCAGTACTTC. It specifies CASSLNSGLAYEQYF.

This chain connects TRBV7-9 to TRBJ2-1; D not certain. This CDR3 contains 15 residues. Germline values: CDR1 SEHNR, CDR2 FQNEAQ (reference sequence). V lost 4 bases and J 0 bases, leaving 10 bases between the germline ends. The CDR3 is CASSSALSSYNEQFF. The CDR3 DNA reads TGTGCCAGCAGCTCAGCGCTTAGCTCCTACAATGAGCAGTTCTTC.

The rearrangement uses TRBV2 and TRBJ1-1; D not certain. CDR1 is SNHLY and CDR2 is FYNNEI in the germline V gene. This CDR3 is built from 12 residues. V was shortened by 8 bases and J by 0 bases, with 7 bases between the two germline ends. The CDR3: CASLGMNTEAFF. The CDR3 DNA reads TGTGCCAGCTTAGGGATGAACACTGAAGCTTTCTTT.

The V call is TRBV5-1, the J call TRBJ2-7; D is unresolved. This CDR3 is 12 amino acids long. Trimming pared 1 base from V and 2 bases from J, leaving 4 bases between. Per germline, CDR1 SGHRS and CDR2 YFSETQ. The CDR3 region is CASSLPTYEQYF. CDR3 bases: TGCGCCAGCAGCTTGCCTACCTACGAGCAGTACTTC.

CDR3 amino acids: CATSDLPPGTSGYEQYF. The CDR3 nucleotides are TGTGCCACCAGTGATTTGCCCCCCGGGACTAGCGGGTACGAGCAGTACTTC. The rearrangement uses TRBV24-1 and TRBJ2-7; 12 nucleotides agree with TRBD2. CDR3 length: 17 residues. The germline gives CDR1 KGHDR, CDR2 SFDVKD. V dropped 0 bases and J dropped 4; count of bases not matched to a gene: 6.

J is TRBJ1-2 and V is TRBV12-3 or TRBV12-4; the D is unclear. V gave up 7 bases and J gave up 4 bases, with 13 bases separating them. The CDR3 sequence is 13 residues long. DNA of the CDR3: TGTGCCAGCACGACATTCTCGAGCTATGGCTACACCTTC. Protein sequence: CASTTFSSYGYTF.

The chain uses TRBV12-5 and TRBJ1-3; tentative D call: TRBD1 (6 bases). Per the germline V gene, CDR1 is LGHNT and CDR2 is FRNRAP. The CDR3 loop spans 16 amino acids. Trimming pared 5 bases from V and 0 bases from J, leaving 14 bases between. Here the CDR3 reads CASGTGGQHSGNTIYF. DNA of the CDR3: TGTGCTAGTGGTACCGGAGGACAGCACTCTGGAAACACCATATATTTT.

In DNA form, the CDR3 reads TGTGCCAGTAGTATGGACAGGGCTACCTACGAGCAGTACTTC. It translates to CASSMDRATYEQYF. The chain recombines TRBV19 with TRBJ2-7; 8 bases align to TRBD1. CDR3 length: 14 residues. Trimming removed 3 bases from V and 2 bases from J; junction bases left unmatched: 3. Germline V lookup: CDR1 LNHDA, CDR2 SQIVND (reference sequence).

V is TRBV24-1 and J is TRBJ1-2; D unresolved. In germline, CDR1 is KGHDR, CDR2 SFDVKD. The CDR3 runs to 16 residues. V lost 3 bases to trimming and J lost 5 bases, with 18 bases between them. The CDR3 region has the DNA TGTGCCACCAGTGATGCCACCGTTGAAGGCTTATATGGCTACACCTTC. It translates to CATSDATVEGLYGYTF.

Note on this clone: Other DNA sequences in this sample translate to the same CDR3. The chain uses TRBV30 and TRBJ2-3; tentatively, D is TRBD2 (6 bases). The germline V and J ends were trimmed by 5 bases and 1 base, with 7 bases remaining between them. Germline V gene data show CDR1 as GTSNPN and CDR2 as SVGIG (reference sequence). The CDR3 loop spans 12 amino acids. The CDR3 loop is CAWSSGTDTQYF. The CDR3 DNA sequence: TGTGCCTGGTCTAGCGGCACAGATACGCAGTATTTT.

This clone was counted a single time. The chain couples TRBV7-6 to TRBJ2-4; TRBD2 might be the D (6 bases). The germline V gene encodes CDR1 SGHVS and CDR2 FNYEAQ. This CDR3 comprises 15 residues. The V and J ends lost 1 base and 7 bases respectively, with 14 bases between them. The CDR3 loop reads CASSLGVRGRNIQYF. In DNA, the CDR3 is TGTGCCAGCAGCTTAGGGGTGCGGGGACGGAACATTCAGTACTTC.

In DNA, the CDR3 is TGCGCCAGCAGCGTCGAAGGGGTGGCTTTCTTT. Translating gives CASSVEGVAFF. The chain links TRBV5-1 to TRBJ1-1; D is possibly TRBD1 (5 bases). Germline V gene lookup returns CDR1 SGHRS and CDR2 YFSETQ. The CDR3 extends over 11 amino acids. The V end lost 4 bases, the J end lost 11 bases, and 12 bases lay between the germline ends.

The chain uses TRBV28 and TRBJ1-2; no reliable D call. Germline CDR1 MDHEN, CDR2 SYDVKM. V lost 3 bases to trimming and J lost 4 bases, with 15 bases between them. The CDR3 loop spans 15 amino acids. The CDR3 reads CASSLYTPSSYGYTF. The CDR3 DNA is TGTGCCAGCAGTTTGTACACCCCAAGCTCCTATGGCTACACCTTC.

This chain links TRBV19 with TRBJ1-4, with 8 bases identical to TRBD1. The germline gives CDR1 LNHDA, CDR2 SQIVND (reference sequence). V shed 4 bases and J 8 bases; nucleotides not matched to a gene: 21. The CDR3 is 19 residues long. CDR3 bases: TGTGCCAGTAGTAGACCTACGGGACAGGTCGACCAAGCAACCGAAAAACTGTTTTTT. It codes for CASSRPTGQVDQATEKLFF. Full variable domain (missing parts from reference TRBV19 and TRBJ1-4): DGGITQSPKYLFRKEGQNVTLSCEQNLNHDAMYWYRQDPGQGLRLIYYSQIVNDFQKGDIAEGYSVSREKKESFPLTVTSAQKNPTAFYLCASSRPTGQVDQATEKLFFGSGTQLSVL.

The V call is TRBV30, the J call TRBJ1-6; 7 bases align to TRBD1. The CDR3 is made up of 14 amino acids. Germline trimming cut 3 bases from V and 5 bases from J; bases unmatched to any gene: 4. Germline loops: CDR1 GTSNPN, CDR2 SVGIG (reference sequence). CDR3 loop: CAWSAGQDNSPLHF. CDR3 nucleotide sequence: TGTGCCTGGAGCGCCGGACAGGATAATTCACCCCTCCACTTT.

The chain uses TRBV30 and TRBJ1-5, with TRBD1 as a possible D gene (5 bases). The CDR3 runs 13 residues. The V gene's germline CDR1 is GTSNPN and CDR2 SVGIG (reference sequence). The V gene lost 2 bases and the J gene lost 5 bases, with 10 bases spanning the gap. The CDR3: CAWSNDRDQPQHF. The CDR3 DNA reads TGTGCCTGGAGTAACGACAGAGATCAGCCCCAGCATTTT. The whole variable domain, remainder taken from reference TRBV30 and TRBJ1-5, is SQTIHQWPATLVQPVGSPLSLECTVEGTSNPNLYWYRQAAGRGLQLLFYSVGIGQISSEVPQNLSASRPQDRQFILSSKKLLLSDSGFYLCAWSNDRDQPQHFGDGTRLSIL.

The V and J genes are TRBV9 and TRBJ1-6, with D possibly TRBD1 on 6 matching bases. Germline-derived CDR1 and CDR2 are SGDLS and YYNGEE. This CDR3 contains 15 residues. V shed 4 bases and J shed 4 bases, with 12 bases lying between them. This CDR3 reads CASSPDSEYNSPLHF. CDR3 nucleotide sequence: TGTGCCAGCAGCCCGGACAGCGAATATAATTCACCCCTCCACTTT.

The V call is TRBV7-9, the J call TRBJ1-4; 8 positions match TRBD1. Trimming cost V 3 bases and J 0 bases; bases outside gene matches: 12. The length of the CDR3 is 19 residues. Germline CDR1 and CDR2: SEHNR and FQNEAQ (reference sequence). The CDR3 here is CASSFRTGPLIATNEKLFF. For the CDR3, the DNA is TGTGCCAGCAGCTTCAGGACAGGGCCACTAATTGCAACTAATGAAAAACTGTTTTTT.

This CDR3 reads CASNRGGEQFF. Written as DNA, the CDR3 is TGTGCCAGCAATAGGGGTGGTGAGCAGTTCTTC. The V gene is TRBV12-3 or TRBV12-4, the J gene TRBJ2-1; a weak D match, TRBD1 (5 bases). The CDR3 is 11 amino acids. Trimming removed 7 bases from V and 9 bases from J, with 10 bases in between.

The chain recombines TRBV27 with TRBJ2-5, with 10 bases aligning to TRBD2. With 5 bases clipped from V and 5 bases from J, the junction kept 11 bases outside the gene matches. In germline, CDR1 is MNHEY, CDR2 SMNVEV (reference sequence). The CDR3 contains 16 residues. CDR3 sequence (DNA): TGTGCCAGCAGTGCCCGAGCGGGGGGGCAGGAGGAGACCCAGTACTTC. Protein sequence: CASSARAGGQEETQYF.

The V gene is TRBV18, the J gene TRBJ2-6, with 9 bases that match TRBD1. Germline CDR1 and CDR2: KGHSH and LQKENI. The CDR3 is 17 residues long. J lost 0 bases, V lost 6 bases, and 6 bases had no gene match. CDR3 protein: CASSSGTGFSGANVLTF. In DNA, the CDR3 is TGTGCCAGCTCCTCCGGGACAGGGTTCTCTGGGGCCAACGTCCTGACTTTC. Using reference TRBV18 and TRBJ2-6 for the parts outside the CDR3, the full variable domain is NAGVMQNPRHLVRRRGQEARLRCSPMKGHSHVYWYRQLPEEGLKFMVYLQKENIIDESGMPKERFSAEFPKEGPSILRIQQVVRGDSAAYFCASSSGTGFSGANVLTFGAGSRLTVL.

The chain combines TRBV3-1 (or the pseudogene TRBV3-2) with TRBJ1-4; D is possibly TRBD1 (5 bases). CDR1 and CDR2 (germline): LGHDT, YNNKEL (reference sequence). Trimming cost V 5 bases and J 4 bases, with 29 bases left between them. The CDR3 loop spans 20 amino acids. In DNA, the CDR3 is TGTGCCAGCAGCGCTATCACCTTTCCGGGACCACCCGAACATAATGAAAAACTGTTTTTT. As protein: CASSAITFPGPPEHNEKLFF.

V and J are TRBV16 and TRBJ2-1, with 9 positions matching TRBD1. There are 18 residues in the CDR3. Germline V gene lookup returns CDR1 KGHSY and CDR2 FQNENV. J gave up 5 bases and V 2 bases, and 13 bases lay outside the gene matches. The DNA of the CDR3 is TGTGCCAGCAGCCAAGAGTACCTCCCGGGACAGGGTAACAATGAGCAGTTCTTC. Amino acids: CASSQEYLPGQGNNEQFF.

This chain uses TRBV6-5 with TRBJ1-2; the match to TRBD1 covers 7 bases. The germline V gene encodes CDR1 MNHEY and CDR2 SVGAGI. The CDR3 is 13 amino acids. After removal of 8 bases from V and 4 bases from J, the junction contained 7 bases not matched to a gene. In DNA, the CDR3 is TGTGCCAGCGGGGACAGCCTAACCTATGGCTACACCTTC. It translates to CASGDSLTYGYTF.

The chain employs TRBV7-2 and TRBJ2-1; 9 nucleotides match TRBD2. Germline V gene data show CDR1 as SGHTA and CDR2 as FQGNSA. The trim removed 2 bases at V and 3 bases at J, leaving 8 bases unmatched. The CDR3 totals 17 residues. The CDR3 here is CASSLSPSGVHYNEQFF. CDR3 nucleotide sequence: TGTGCCAGCAGCTTATCCCCTAGCGGGGTTCACTACAATGAGCAGTTCTTC.

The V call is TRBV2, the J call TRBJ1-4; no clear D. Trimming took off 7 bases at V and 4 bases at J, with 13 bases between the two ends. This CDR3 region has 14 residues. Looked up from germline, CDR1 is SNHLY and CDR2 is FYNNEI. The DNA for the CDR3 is TGTGCCAGCATGAGCAATTTGGGTAATGAAAAACTGTTTTTT. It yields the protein CASMSNLGNEKLFF.

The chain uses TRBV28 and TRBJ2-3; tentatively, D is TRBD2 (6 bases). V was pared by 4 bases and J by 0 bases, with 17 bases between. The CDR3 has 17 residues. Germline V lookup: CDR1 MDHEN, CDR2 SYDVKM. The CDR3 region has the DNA TGTGCCAGCAGTTCCCACTTTGAGGGAGGTAGCACAGATACGCAGTATTTT. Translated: CASSSHFEGGSTDTQYF.

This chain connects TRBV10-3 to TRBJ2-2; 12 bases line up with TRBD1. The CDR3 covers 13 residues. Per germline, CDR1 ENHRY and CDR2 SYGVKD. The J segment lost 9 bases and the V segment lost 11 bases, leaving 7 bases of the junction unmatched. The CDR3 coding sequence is TGTGCCTCCACCGGGACAGGGGGCCGGGAGCTGTTTTTT. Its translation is CASTGTGGRELFF.

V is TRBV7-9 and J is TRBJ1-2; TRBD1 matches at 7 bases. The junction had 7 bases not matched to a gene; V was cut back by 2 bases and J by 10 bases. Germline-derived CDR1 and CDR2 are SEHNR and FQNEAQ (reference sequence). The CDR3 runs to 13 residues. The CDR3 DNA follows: TGTGCCAGCAGCTTATCCGGGACAGACATCTACACCTTC. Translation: CASSLSGTDIYTF.